A selection of T cell receptor beta chains follows, all from one sample in a study of blood T cells in healthy people across ages. TCRdb re-called the 5' RACE reads with MiXCR, one entry per CDR3 protein. The table lists about 780,000 distinct CDR3 sequences, about 46% of them singletons. The specimen was blood. The source of these receptors is a man at least 80 years old in good health. Each CDR3 is given without its conserved first and last residue. Fields, in order: D gene, J gene, CDR3 length, V gene, CDR3 protein. A D gene is named only where the DNA matches it firmly.

D: .
J: .
length: 13
V: TRBV15
CDR3: ATSLGKNSYNEQY

D: .
J: TRBJ2-2
length: 13
V: TRBV6-5
CDR3: ASSLRLPNTGELF

D: TRBD1
J: TRBJ2-1
length: 10
V: TRBV29-1
CDR3: SHRRQGAEQF

D: .
J: TRBJ2-7
length: 11
V: TRBV3-1
CDR3: ASSPRVTYEQY

D: TRBD1
J: TRBJ1-2
length: 11
V: TRBV7-2
CDR3: ASSLEGTAGYT

D: TRBD1
J: .
length: 12
V: TRBV20-1
CDR3: SARAGTGVNEQY

D: TRBD1
J: TRBJ1-5
length: 14
V: TRBV19
CDR3: ASSTNHRGRDQPQH

D: TRBD2
J: TRBJ2-1
length: 12
V: TRBV5-1
CDR3: ASLPTSGSDEQF

D: .
J: TRBJ2-7
length: 9
V: TRBV7-6
CDR3: ASSYFDEQY

D: .
J: TRBJ2-7
length: 11
V: TRBV20-1
CDR3: SADGLSSYEQY

D: TRBD1
J: TRBJ2-1
length: 15
V: TRBV5-1
CDR3: ASSWSSTGQSYNEQF

D: TRBD1
J: TRBJ2-1
length: 13
V: TRBV9
CDR3: ASSADRGRYNEQF

D: .
J: TRBJ2-7
length: 13
V: TRBV7-8
CDR3: ASSLMQGSSYEQY

D: TRBD2
J: TRBJ2-3
length: 13
V: TRBV20-1
CDR3: SARGPAGGADTQY

D: .
J: TRBJ2-7
length: 14
V: TRBV7-2
CDR3: ATPWNVRGLSYEQY

D: .
J: TRBJ2-2
length: 12
V: TRBV6-8
CDR3: ASKSHRITKELF

D: TRBD2
J: TRBJ2-1
length: 13
V: TRBV7-2
CDR3: ASSLSGGRNHEQF

D: .
J: TRBJ2-7
length: 13
V: TRBV14
CDR3: ASSQRDGSSYELY

D: TRBD2
J: TRBJ2-3
length: 13
V: TRBV7-2
CDR3: ASSLDGRLSDTQY

D: TRBD2
J: TRBJ2-7
length: 12
V: TRBV20-1
CDR3: SAPMGGRVHEQY

D: TRBD2
J: TRBJ2-1
length: 12
V: TRBV24-1
CDR3: ATGREGLFNEQF

D: TRBD1
J: TRBJ2-7
length: 12
V: TRBV5-6
CDR3: ASRYRGSSYEQY

D: TRBD2
J: TRBJ2-7
length: 14
V: TRBV5-1
CDR3: ASSPTRQREQYEQY

D: .
J: TRBJ2-7
length: 13
V: TRBV10-2
CDR3: ASIGKVASSYEQY

D: TRBD2
J: TRBJ2-3
length: 14
V: TRBV7-2
CDR3: ASSLGLAATQSTQY

D: .
J: TRBJ1-2
length: 10
V: TRBV27
CDR3: ASSADRRGYT

D: .
J: TRBJ2-7
length: 15
V: TRBV7-2
CDR3: ASSLITTRDHTYEQY

D: TRBD2
J: TRBJ2-7
length: 17
V: TRBV12-3/TRBV12-4
CDR3: ASGYWTSGIPPSGYEQY

D: TRBD1
J: TRBJ1-2
length: 15
V: TRBV12-3/TRBV12-4
CDR3: ASRRTGGGGSNYGYT

D: .
J: TRBJ2-1
length: 13
V: TRBV20-1
CDR3: SARPPSGQYNEQF

D: .
J: TRBJ2-7
length: 12
V: TRBV5-4
CDR3: ASGQRDGTYEQY

D: .
J: TRBJ2-3
length: 9
V: TRBV24-1
CDR3: ATAEDYTQY

D: TRBD1
J: TRBJ2-4
length: 11
V: TRBV6-5
CDR3: ASMGQGKNIQY

D: TRBD2
J: .
length: 12
V: TRBV20-1
CDR3: SAALAGVRDEQY

D: .
J: TRBJ2-3
length: 10
V: TRBV4-2
CDR3: ASSQDLAMQY

D: TRBD1
J: TRBJ1-2
length: 16
V: TRBV29-1
CDR3: SVEGSAGQGTGYYGYT

D: .
J: TRBJ1-4
length: 13
V: TRBV10-3
CDR3: AISESTRPGEKLF

D: TRBD2
J: TRBJ2-3
length: 16
V: TRBV27
CDR3: ASSHGTSGSWGTDTQY

D: TRBD2
J: .
length: 14
V: TRBV3-1
CDR3: ASSQPGTSGSQTQY

D: .
J: TRBJ2-7
length: 13
V: TRBV5-1
CDR3: ASGRDINRVGEQY

D: .
J: TRBJ2-3
length: 13
V: TRBV4-3
CDR3: ASSLGTRPTDTQY

D: .
J: TRBJ2-1
length: 14
V: TRBV20-1
CDR3: SARDLALGLPNEQF

D: .
J: TRBJ2-7
length: 12
V: TRBV6-2/TRBV6-3
CDR3: ASSSPPQGREQY

D: .
J: TRBJ2-1
length: 13
V: TRBV6-6
CDR3: ASSYLVSSYNEQF

D: .
J: TRBJ2-6
length: 13
V: TRBV5-1
CDR3: ASSMVGTGANVLT